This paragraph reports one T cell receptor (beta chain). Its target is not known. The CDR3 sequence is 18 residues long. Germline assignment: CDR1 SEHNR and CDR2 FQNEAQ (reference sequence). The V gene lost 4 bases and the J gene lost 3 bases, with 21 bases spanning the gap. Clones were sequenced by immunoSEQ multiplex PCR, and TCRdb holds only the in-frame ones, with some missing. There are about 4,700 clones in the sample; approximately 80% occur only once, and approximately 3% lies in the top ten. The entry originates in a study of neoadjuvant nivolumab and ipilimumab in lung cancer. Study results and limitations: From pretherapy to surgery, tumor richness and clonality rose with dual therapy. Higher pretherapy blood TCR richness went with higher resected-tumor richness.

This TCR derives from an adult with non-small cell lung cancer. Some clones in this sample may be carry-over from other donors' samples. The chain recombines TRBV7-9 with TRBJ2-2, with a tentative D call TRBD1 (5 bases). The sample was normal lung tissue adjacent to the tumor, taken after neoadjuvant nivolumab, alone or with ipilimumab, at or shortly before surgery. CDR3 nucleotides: TGTGCCAGCAGCTCCATTAACTCGGTGGGGCCTTACACCGGGGAGCTGTTTTTT. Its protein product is CASSSINSVGPYTGELFF.